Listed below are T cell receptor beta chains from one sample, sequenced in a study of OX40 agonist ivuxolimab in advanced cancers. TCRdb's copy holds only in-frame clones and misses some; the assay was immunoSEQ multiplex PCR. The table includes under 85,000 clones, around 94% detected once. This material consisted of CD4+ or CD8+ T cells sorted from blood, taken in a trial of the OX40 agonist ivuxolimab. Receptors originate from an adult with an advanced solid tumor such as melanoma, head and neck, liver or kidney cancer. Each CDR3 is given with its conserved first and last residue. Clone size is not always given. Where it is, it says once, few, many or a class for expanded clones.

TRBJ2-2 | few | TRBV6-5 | CASSYTRPGELFF
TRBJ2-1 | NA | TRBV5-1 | CASSLINEQFF
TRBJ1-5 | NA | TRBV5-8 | CASSLNRGGEGRNQPQHF
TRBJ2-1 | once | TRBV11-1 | CASSLAVRTGHNEQFF
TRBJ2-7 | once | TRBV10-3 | CAISERGTTLSEQYF
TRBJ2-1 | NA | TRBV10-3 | CAISVRTSGSDEQFF
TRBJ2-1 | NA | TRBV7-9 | CASSSLGEYNEQFF
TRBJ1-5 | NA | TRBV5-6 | CASSLGDQPQHF
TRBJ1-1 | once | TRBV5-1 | CASSLRSTGTEAFF
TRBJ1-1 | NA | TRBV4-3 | CASSLEQGRTEAFF